This record looks at one T cell receptor (beta chain) sequence and its context. Its cognate antigen is unknown. The entry originates in a study of CD8 T cell repertoires and HIV-1 epitope variants. Study summary: Controls included no peptide, Ebola AY9 epitope, and a CMV, EBV, flu pool.

The CDR3 is 14 residues long. CDR1 is SGDLS, CDR2 YYNGEE, per germline. V was cut by 2 bases and J by 6 bases, with 12 bases left in between. Study conclusions and caveats: Eight or nine TCR beta clonotypes were antigen-specific, more than five apparently recognizing autologous or escape variants.

Assay: immunoSEQ multiplex PCR; the TCRdb copy retains only in-frame clones and omits some. The repertoire holds roughly 4,500 clones, with about 70% as singletons. The source of this sequence is a male donor with HIV. The sample taken for sequencing was cultured CD8+ T cells derived from PBMCs. The chain combines TRBV9 with TRBJ2-1, with D perhaps matching TRBD1 or TRBD2 (5 bases each). The CDR3 DNA is TGTGCCAGCAGCGTTGGGGCTAGCACCAATGAGCAGTTCTTC. Protein product: CASSVGASTNEQFF. Drawing the rest from reference TRBV9 and TRBJ2-1, the complete variable domain is DSGVTQTPKHLITATGQRVTLRCSPRSGDLSVYWYQQSLDQGLQFLIQYYNGEERAKGNILERFSAQQFPDLHSELNLSSLELGDSALYFCASSVGASTNEQFFGPGTRLTVL.